The 17 T cell receptor beta chains listed next were all sequenced from one sample in a study of post-analysis software for immune sequencing data. The study's findings and limits: Elevated frequency relative to controls characterized several TRBV segments in patients, TRBV5-6, TRBV5-1 and TRBV20-1 among them.

These TCRs' antigens remain unknown. The authors incorporated unique molecular identifiers into the TCR beta cDNA libraries. TCRdb independently ran MiXCR on the PCR reads; one entry per CDR3 protein. The sample has hundreds of thousands of distinct CDR3 sequences; approximately 60% are singletons. Sequenced: blood. Every receptor here comes from a girl aged 2 to 10 with multiple sclerosis.

This chain uses TRBV7-9 with TRBJ1-4; no firm D call. V was shortened by 10 bases and J by 4 bases, with 16 bases between the two germline ends. The germline CDR1 and CDR2 sequences are SEHNR and FQNEAQ (reference sequence). CDR3 length: 14 residues. CDR3 residues: CATGRESNNEKLFF. The CDR3 nucleotides read TGTGCCACCGGAAGGGAGTCTAATAATGAAAAACTGTTTTTT.

This clonotype was seen a few times. CDR3 region: CSAFNGETDTQYF. The CDR3 nucleotides are TGCAGCGCGTTTAACGGGGAGACAGATACGCAGTATTTT. V usage is TRBV29-1 and J usage is TRBJ2-3, with D possibly being TRBD2 (5 bases). Germline CDR1 SQVTM, CDR2 ANQGSEA. The CDR3 has 13 amino acids. With 7 bases removed from V and 3 bases from J, the gap between germline ends came to 14 bases.

The V and J genes are TRBV29-1 and TRBJ1-4; no clear D gene. V lost 4 bases and J 5 bases, leaving 11 bases between the germline ends. CDR1 and CDR2 from the germline V gene are SQVTM and ANQGSEA. The CDR3 has 13 amino acids. For the CDR3, the DNA is TGCAGCGTTGTGGAGGGATCGAATGAAAAACTGTTTTTT. It encodes CSVVEGSNEKLFF.

The chain couples TRBV12-3 or TRBV12-4 to TRBJ1-1; perhaps TRBD1 as D (5 bases). CDR3 length: 12 amino acids. Trimming took off 6 bases at V and 11 bases at J, with 16 bases between the two ends. The CDR3 sequence is CASRMPGTGAFF. CDR3 DNA: TGTGCCAGCAGAATGCCAGGGACGGGGGCTTTCTTT.

A remark on this clonotype: A read error may account for a junction end that differs from germline. The chain links TRBV7-9 to TRBJ2-1; possibly TRBD1 for D (5 bases). This CDR3 spans 14 amino acids. The germline CDR1 and CDR2 sequences are SEHNR and FQNEAQ (reference sequence). CDR3 amino acids: CANSLGAENNEQFF. The CDR3 bases are TGTGCCAACAGCTTAGGGGCGGAAAACAATGAGCAGTTCTTC.

This clonotype has a single count. The chain has TRBV12-3 or TRBV12-4 and TRBJ1-1; D possibly corresponds to TRBD1 (5 bases). The CDR3 has 14 amino acids. V lost 6 bases to trimming and J lost 1 base, with 12 bases between them. The CDR3 is CASSIDGGNTEAFF. Written as DNA, the CDR3 is TGTGCCAGCAGCATTGACGGGGGGAACACTGAAGCTTTCTTT.

In regard to this clonotype: One junction end does not reproduce the germline sequence, and a read error may be involved. V gene TRBV20-1 combines with J gene TRBJ2-7, with 8 positions matching TRBD2. The CDR3 is made up of 14 amino acids. Germline values: CDR1 DFQATT, CDR2 SNEGSKA (reference sequence). CDR3 coding DNA: TGCAGCGCTAGATCGAGCGGGAGTAGACACGAGCAGTACTTC. Encoded protein: CSARSSGSRHEQYF.

The chain recombines TRBV5-4 with TRBJ2-7, with D perhaps TRBD1 (6 bases). The CDR3 contains 15 residues. Looked up from germline, CDR1 is SGHNT and CDR2 is YYREEE (reference sequence). The V and J ends lost 1 base and 0 bases respectively, with 11 bases between them. The CDR3 here is CASSLPQGISYEQYF. The CDR3 nucleotides are TGTGCCAGCAGCTTGCCACAGGGAATCTCCTACGAGCAGTACTTC.

Regarding this clonotype: Sequence at one end of the junction differs from germline and may be a read error. The V gene is TRBV7-2, the J gene TRBJ2-3; TRBD1 aligns across 10 bases. This CDR3 contains 14 residues. Germline V gene data show CDR1 as SGHTA and CDR2 as FQGNSA. CDR3 amino acids: CVSSGTGVFDTQYF. As DNA, the CDR3 is TGTGTCAGCAGCGGGACAGGGGTTTTTGATACGCAGTATTTT.

This clonotype was picked up one time. The chain couples TRBV20-1 to TRBJ2-5; D might be TRBD2 (5 bases). V was trimmed by 5 bases and J by 4 bases, leaving 11 bases between them. Germline lookup yields CDR1 DFQATT and CDR2 SNEGSKA (reference sequence). This CDR3 has 12 residues. CDR3 sequence reads: CSAGGTVETQYF. The CDR3 nucleotides are TGCAGTGCTGGAGGAACGGTAGAGACCCAGTACTTC.

The V gene is TRBV14, the J gene TRBJ2-1; 9 positions agree with TRBD1. The CDR3 loop spans 19 amino acids. Germline CDR1 SGHDN, CDR2 FVKESK. With 0 bases clipped from V and 4 bases from J, the junction kept 13 bases outside the gene matches. The CDR3 is CASSQEDNNFGTGYNEQFF. The CDR3 DNA reads TGTGCCAGCAGCCAAGAAGATAACAATTTTGGGACAGGGTACAATGAGCAGTTCTTC.

This rearrangement joins TRBV12-3 or TRBV12-4 to TRBJ2-5; D remains unclear. CDR3 length equals 11 residues. Trimming stripped 7 bases from V and 5 bases from J, with 8 bases between. CDR3 region: CASTPGETQYF. CDR3 coding DNA: TGTGCCAGCACTCCTGGTGAGACCCAGTACTTC.

The chain links TRBV7-9 to TRBJ2-1; 8 bases match TRBD2. The CDR3 runs 11 residues. Germline V gene sequence: CDR1 SEHNR, CDR2 FQNEAQ (reference sequence). With 4 bases clipped from V and 15 bases from J, the junction kept 5 bases outside the gene matches. CDR3 sequence: CASSSGTRWFF. In nucleotides, the CDR3 is TGTGCCAGCAGCTCCGGGACTAGATGGTTCTTC.

With respect to this clonotype: A junction end diverges from the germline sequence, so it may reflect a read error. V and J are TRBV30 and TRBJ1-2; no clear D gene. This CDR3 spans 13 amino acids. Germline CDR1 and CDR2: GTSNPN and SVGIG (reference sequence). CDR3 sequence (DNA): TGTGCCTGGAGTCCGCGTAATAACTATGGTTACACCTTC. Amino acids: CAWSPRNNYGYTF.

This chain connects TRBV12-5 to TRBJ2-3; D is ambiguous. V was trimmed by 5 bases and J by 3 bases, leaving 6 bases between them. CDR3 length equals 12 residues. Per the germline V gene, CDR1 is LGHNT and CDR2 is FRNRAP. The CDR3: CASGPPTDTQYF. For the CDR3, the DNA is TGTGCTAGTGGTCCCCCGACAGATACGCAGTATTTT.

This clonotype was observed a single time. This CDR3 is missing its conserved last phenylalanine or tryptophan, likely due to a read error. The V and J genes are TRBV5-6 and TRBJ1-2; possibly TRBD1 for D (5 bases). Trimming stripped 1 base from V and 4 bases from J, with 23 bases between. CDR1 is SGHDT, CDR2 YYEEEE, per germline. There are 18 residues in the CDR3. The CDR3 is CASSLSVSGPERGYGYTC. The CDR3 DNA follows: TGTGCCAGCAGCTTGTCCGTGTCAGGGCCAGAACGGGGCTATGGCTACACCTGC.

V is TRBV20-1 and J is TRBJ2-3; no reliable D call. CDR1 is DFQATT, CDR2 SNEGSKA, per germline (reference sequence). This CDR3 has 11 amino acids. Deletions cut 4 bases from V and 8 bases from J, with 10 bases between. The CDR3 is CSAKGPSTQYF. The CDR3 DNA sequence: TGCAGTGCTAAGGGTCCAAGTACGCAGTATTTT.